The rows below give T cell receptor beta chains drawn from one sample of a study of Ad26.COV2.S vaccination and SARS-CoV-2 variants. Only in-frame clones appear in the TCRdb table, and some are missing; sequencing was by immunoSEQ multiplex PCR. The sample includes over 110,000 clones, 70% to 90% of them seen just once. The source material was peripheral blood, sampled after recovery from COVID-19. These TCRs come from a human donor who had recovered from COVID-19. The CDR3 runs from the conserved cysteine through the conserved F or W. A D gene is named only where the DNA matches it firmly.

TRBJ1-2 | NA | TRBV11-2 | CASSLYLSDDYGYTF
TRBJ2-5 | TRBD2 | TRBV9 | CASSDGLAGRETQYF
TRBJ1-5 | NA | TRBV6-4 | CASSDSGTSNQPQHF
TRBJ1-1 | NA | TRBV12-3/TRBV12-4 | CASSLFNTEAFF
TRBJ2-4 | NA | TRBV6-6 | CASSPKDQGSSNIQYF
TRBJ2-1 | NA | TRBV19 | CASSIVSGFDEQFF
TRBJ2-5 | NA | TRBV14 | CASSQEVTGSWETQYF
TRBJ1-1 | NA | TRBV28 | CASKGGPAAFF
TRBJ1-2 | NA | TRBV6-5 | CASRDVWGYTF
TRBJ2-5 | TRBD2 | TRBV27 | CASGPVNLGGQETQYF
TRBJ1-1 | TRBD1 | TRBV6-2/TRBV6-3 | CASSPRTGNTEAFF
TRBJ2-3 | TRBD1 | TRBV5-1 | CASSLGVGDRRDTQYF
TRBJ1-4 | NA | TRBV18 | CASSPSSTNEKLFF